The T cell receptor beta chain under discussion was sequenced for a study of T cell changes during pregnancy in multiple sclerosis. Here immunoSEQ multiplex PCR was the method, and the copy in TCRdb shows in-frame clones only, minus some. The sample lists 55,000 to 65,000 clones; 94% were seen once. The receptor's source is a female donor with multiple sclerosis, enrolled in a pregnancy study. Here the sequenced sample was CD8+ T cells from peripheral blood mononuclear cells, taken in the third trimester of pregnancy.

CDR3 amino acids: CASSSEGRMTYNEQFF. The CDR3 DNA is TGTGCCAGCAGCTCGGAGGGACGGATGACCTACAATGAGCAGTTCTTC. V and J are TRBV11-2 and TRBJ2-1, with D maybe TRBD2 (6 bases). Per the germline V gene, CDR1 is SGHAT and CDR2 is FQNNGV. The V gene lost 4 bases and the J gene lost 2 bases, with 15 bases spanning the gap. This CDR3 is built from 16 residues.